A single sample is the source of the 9 T cell receptor beta chains below, sequenced in a study of identical twins. TCRdb reanalysed the 5' RACE reads using MiXCR and keeps one entry per CDR3 protein. The sample consists of hundreds of thousands of distinct CDR3 sequences, under 9% of them appearing once. The same data also went into a second study, on yellow fever vaccine responses in identical twins.

Sequencing was performed on memory (CD45RO+) T cells sorted from blood. The receptors here all came from a woman under 30 in good health.

The gene calls are TRBV4-1 and TRBJ2-5; D unclear. The V end lost 0 bases, the J end lost 2 bases, and 10 bases lay between the germline ends. Per germline, CDR1 MGHRA and CDR2 YSYEKL. The CDR3 has 15 amino acids. CDR3 sequence reads: CASSQEGSAQETQYF. The CDR3 coding sequence is TGCGCCAGCAGCCAAGAGGGGTCCGCACAAGAGACCCAGTACTTC.

This clonotype was detected only a few times. The rearrangement uses TRBV28 and TRBJ2-7; 9 nucleotides match TRBD1. There are 15 residues in the CDR3. Germline V lookup: CDR1 MDHEN, CDR2 SYDVKM. Germline trimming cut 6 bases from V and 3 bases from J; bases unmatched to any gene: 9. The CDR3 DNA is TGTGCCAGCAGACTCGGACAGGGGCCTTACTACGAGCAGTACTTC. Encoded protein: CASRLGQGPYYEQYF.

This clonotype was counted ten times or more. The V call is TRBV12-3 or TRBV12-4, the J call TRBJ2-1, with D perhaps TRBD1 or TRBD2 (5 bases each). V was shortened by 3 bases and J by 9 bases, with 9 bases between the two germline ends. This CDR3 contains 12 residues. CDR3 DNA: TGTGCCAGCAGTTTGGCAGGGACTGAGCAGTTCTTC. Its protein is CASSLAGTEQFF.

This clonotype turned up a few times. The chain links TRBV6-1 to TRBJ2-1, with D perhaps TRBD1 (5 bases). Trimming pared 3 bases from V and 0 bases from J, leaving 12 bases between. The CDR3 runs 16 residues. Germline-derived CDR1 and CDR2 are MNHNS and SASEGT. This CDR3 reads CASSDLGVSSYNEQFF. CDR3 DNA: TGTGCCAGCAGTGATCTAGGGGTGAGCTCCTACAATGAGCAGTTCTTC.

In this sample, this clonotype turned up a few times. The rearrangement joins TRBV5-1 to TRBJ2-1; 10 bases line up with TRBD2. This CDR3 is 16 amino acids long. With V trimmed by 4 bases and J by 5 bases, 9 bases remained unmatched. CDR1 and CDR2 from the germline V gene are SGHRS and YFSETQ. In nucleotides, the CDR3 is TGCGCCAGCAGCAAGGGTCGGACTAGCGGAAACAATGAGCAGTTCTTC. It translates to CASSKGRTSGNNEQFF.

This sequence joins TRBV5-4 and TRBJ2-1; 8 bases line up with TRBD2. With 2 bases clipped from V and 4 bases from J, the junction kept 5 bases outside the gene matches. Germline V CDR1 and CDR2: SGHNT, YYREEE (reference sequence). The CDR3 runs to 15 residues. The CDR3 loop reads CASSFGTRQYNEQFF. The CDR3 region has the DNA TGTGCCAGCAGCTTCGGGACTAGGCAGTACAATGAGCAGTTCTTC.

This clonotype was found many times. The rearrangement joins TRBV20-1 to TRBJ2-7; 8 nucleotides align to TRBD1. The CDR3 totals 14 residues. CDR1 and CDR2 (germline): DFQATT, SNEGSKA (reference sequence). V lost 6 bases, J lost 0 bases, and 7 bases stayed unmatched. The CDR3 sequence is CSATGQVGSYEQYF. The CDR3 nucleotides are TGCAGTGCGACGGGACAGGTTGGCTCCTACGAGCAGTACTTC.

This clonotype came up many times. V gene TRBV4-1 combines with J gene TRBJ2-1; D is perhaps TRBD1 or TRBD2 (5 bases each). Germline V gives CDR1 MGHRA, CDR2 YSYEKL. Trimming took 7 bases from V and 0 from J, leaving 10 bases between them. This CDR3 is built from 14 residues. CDR3 loop: CASMPGSSYNEQFF. The CDR3 DNA reads TGCGCCAGCATGCCAGGGAGCTCCTACAATGAGCAGTTCTTC.

This clonotype has a handful of counts. The chain couples TRBV20-1 to TRBJ2-2; no reliable D call. Deletions cut 3 bases from V and 0 bases from J, with 11 bases between. The CDR3 is made up of 15 amino acids. Germline-derived CDR1 and CDR2 are DFQATT and SNEGSKA (reference sequence). CDR3 bases: TGCAGTGCTAGTCGGATGCAGTCGAACACCGGGGAGCTGTTTTTT. Its translation: CSASRMQSNTGELFF.